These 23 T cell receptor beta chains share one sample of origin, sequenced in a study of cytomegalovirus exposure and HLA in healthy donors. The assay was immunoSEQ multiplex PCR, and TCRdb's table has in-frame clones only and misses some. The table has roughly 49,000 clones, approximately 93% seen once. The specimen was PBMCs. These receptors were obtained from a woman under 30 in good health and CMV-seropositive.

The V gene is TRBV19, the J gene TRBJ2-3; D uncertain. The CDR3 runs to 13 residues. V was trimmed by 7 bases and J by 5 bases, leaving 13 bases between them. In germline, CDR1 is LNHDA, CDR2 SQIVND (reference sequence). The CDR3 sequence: CASMSGRGDTQYF. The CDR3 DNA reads TGTGCCAGTATGTCCGGCAGAGGAGATACGCAGTATTTT.

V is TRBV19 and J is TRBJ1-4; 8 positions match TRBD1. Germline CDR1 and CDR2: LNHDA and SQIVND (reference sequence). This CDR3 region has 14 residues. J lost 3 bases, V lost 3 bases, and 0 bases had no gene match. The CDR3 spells CASSMGQANEKLFF. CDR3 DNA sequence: TGTGCCAGTAGTATGGGACAGGCTAATGAAAAACTGTTTTTT.

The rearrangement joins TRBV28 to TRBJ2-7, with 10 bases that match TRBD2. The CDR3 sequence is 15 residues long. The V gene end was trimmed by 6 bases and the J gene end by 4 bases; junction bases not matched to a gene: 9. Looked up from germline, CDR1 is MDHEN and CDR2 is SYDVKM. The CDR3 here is CASSTIAGLAYEQYF. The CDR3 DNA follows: TGTGCCAGCAGCACGATAGCGGGACTAGCGTACGAGCAGTACTTC.

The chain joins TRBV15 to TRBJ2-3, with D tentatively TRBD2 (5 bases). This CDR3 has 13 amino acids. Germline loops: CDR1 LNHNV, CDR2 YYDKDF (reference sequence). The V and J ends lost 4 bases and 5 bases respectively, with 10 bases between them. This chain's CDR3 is CATSTRSGDTQYF. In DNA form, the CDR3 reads TGTGCCACCAGCACCAGGAGCGGAGATACGCAGTATTTT.

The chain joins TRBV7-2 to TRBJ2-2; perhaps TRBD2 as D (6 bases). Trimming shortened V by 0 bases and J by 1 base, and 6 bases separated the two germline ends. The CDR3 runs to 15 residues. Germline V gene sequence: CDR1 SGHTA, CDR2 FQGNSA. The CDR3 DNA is TGTGCCAGCAGCTTAGCGGGAGGGAACACCGGGGAGCTGTTTTTT. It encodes CASSLAGGNTGELFF.

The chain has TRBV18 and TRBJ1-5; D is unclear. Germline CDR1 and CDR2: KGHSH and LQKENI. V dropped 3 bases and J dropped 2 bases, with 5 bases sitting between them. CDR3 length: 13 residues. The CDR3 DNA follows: TGTGCCAGCTCACCCTCCGGCAATCAGCCCCAGCATTTT. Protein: CASSPSGNQPQHF. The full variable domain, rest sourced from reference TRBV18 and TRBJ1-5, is NAGVMQNPRHLVRRRGQEARLRCSPMKGHSHVYWYRQLPEEGLKFMVYLQKENIIDESGMPKERFSAEFPKEGPSILRIQQVVRGDSAAYFCASSPSGNQPQHFGDGTRLSIL.

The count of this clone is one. The DNA of the CDR3 is TGCGCCAGCAGCGTAAATGCACAGGGGTCTGGAAACACCATATATTTT. Amino acid sequence: CASSVNAQGSGNTIYF. The chain uses TRBV5-1 and TRBJ1-3; 7 nucleotides agree with TRBD1. The V gene end was trimmed by 4 bases and the J gene end by 1 base; junction bases not matched to a gene: 8. CDR1 SGHRS and CDR2 YFSETQ come from the germline V gene. The CDR3 is 16 amino acids.

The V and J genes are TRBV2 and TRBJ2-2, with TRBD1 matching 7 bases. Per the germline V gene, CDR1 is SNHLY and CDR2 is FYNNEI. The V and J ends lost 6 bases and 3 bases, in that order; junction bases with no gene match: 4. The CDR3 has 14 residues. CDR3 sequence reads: CASREQGYTGELFF. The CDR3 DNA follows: TGTGCCAGCAGGGAACAGGGGTACACCGGGGAGCTGTTTTTT.

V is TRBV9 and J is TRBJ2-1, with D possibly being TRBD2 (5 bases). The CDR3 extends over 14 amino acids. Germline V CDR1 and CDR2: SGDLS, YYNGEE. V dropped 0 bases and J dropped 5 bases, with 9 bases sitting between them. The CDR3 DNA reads TGTGCCAGCAGCGTAGGGAGCGGCGACAATGAGCAGTTCTTC. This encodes CASSVGSGDNEQFF.

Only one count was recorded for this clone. The CDR3 is CASSEWGREGTFF. The CDR3 region has the DNA TGTGCCAGCAGTGAGTGGGGGAGGGAGGGTACTTTCTTT. The V gene is TRBV6-1, the J gene TRBJ1-1, with D tentatively TRBD1 (5 bases). The CDR3 spans 13 residues. The ends were cut back, 3 bases at V and 12 bases at J, with 17 bases in the middle. CDR1 and CDR2 (germline): MNHNS, SASEGT.

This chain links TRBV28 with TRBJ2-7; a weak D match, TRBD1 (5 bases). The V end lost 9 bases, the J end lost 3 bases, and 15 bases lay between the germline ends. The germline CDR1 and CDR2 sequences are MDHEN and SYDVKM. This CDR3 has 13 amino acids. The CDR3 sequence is CASFQQVGYEQYF. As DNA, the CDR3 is TGTGCCAGTTTCCAACAGGTGGGCTACGAGCAGTACTTC.

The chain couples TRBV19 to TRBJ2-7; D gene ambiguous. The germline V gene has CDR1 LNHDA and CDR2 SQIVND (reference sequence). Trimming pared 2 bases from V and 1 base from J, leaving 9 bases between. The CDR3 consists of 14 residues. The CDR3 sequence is CASSISSQSYEQYF. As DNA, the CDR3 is TGTGCCAGTAGTATATCCTCGCAGTCCTACGAGCAGTACTTC.

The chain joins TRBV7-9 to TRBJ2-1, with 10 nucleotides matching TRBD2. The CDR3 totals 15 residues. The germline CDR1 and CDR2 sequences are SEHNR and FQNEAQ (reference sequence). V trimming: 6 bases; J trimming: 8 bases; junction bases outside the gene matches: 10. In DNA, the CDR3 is TGTGCCAGCAGGGTGCTAGCGGGAGAGTCCCATGAGCAGTTCTTC. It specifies CASRVLAGESHEQFF.

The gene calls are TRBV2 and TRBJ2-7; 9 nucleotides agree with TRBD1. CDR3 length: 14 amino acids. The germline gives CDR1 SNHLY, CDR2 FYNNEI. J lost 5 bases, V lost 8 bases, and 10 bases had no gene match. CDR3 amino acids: CASVPRDRADEQYF. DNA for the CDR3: TGTGCCAGCGTACCCCGGGACAGGGCGGACGAGCAGTACTTC.

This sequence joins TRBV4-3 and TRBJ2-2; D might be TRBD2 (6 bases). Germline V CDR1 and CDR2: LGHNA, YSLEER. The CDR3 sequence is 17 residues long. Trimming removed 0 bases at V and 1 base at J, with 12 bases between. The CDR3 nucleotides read TGCGCCAGCAGCCAAGATCACTCCGGGGGGAACACCGGGGAGCTGTTTTTT. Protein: CASSQDHSGGNTGELFF.

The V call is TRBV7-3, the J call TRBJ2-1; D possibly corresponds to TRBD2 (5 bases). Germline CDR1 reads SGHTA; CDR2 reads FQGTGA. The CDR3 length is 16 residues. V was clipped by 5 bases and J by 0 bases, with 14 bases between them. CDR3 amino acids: CASSPAASGSYNEQFF. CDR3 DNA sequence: TGTGCCAGCAGCCCCGCAGCCAGCGGCTCCTACAATGAGCAGTTCTTC.

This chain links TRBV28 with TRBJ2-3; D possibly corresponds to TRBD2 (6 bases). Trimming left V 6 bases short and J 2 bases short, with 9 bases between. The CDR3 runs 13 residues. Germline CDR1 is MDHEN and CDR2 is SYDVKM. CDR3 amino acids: CASRRDLTDTQYF. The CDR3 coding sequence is TGTGCCAGCAGGCGGGACCTCACAGATACGCAGTATTTT.

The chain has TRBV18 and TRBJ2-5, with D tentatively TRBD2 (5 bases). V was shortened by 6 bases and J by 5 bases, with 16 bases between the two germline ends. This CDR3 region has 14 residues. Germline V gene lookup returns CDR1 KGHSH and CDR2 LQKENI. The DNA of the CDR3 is TGTGCCAGCTCCTCTAATACGGGCGGGGAGACCCAGTACTTC. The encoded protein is CASSSNTGGETQYF.

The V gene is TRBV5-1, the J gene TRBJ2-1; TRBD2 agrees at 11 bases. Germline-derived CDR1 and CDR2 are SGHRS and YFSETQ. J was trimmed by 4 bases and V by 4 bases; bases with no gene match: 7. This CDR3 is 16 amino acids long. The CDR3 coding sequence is TGCGCCAGCAGCCTGGGACTAGCGGCCTTATACAATGAGCAGTTCTTC. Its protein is CASSLGLAALYNEQFF.

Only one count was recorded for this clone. CDR3: CASSLPNRDEQFF. The CDR3 DNA reads as TGTGCCAGCAGCCTCCCCAACAGGGACGAGCAGTTCTTC. This rearrangement joins TRBV7-3 to TRBJ2-1, with a weak D call TRBD1 (6 bases). The CDR3 consists of 13 residues. Trimming left V 5 bases short and J 10 bases short, with 15 bases between. Germline V lookup: CDR1 SGHTA, CDR2 FQGTGA.

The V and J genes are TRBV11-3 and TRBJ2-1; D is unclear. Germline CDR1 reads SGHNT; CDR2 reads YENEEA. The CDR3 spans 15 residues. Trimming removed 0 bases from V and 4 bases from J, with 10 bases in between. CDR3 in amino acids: CASSLEWAEYNEQFF. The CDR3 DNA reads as TGTGCCAGCAGCTTAGAGTGGGCAGAATACAATGAGCAGTTCTTC.

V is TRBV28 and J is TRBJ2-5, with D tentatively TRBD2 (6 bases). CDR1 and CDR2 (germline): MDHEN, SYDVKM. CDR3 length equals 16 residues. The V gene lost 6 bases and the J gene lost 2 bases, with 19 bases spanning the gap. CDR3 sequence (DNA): TGTGCCAGCAGCTGGAGGGCCGACAGCCCACAAGAGACCCAGTACTTC. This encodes CASSWRADSPQETQYF.

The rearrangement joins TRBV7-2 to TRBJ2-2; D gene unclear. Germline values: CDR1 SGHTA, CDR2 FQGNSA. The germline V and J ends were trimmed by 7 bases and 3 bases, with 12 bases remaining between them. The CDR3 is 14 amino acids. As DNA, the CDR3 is TGTGCCAGCACCGTCGGTAGCCACACCGGGGAGCTGTTTTTT. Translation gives CASTVGSHTGELFF.